The clone carrying this TCR beta chain was observed once. Its specificity is unknown. The data originate from a study of cytomegalovirus exposure and HLA in healthy donors. Germline assignment: CDR1 SGHVS and CDR2 FNYEAQ. V gave up 4 bases and J gave up 5 bases; unmatched junction bases: 8. This CDR3 is 15 amino acids long. The study's findings and limits: Highly shared variants forming one cluster were likely a sequencing artifact.

This PCR relied on a set of 60 Vbeta primers and 13 Jbeta primers. Profiling relied on immunoSEQ multiplex PCR, and the TCRdb table lists in-frame clones only, not all of them. The repertoire holds over 150,000 clones, with around 85% as singletons. The material sequenced was PBMCs. This rearrangement joins TRBV7-6 to TRBJ2-5, with 9 bases identical to TRBD2. The TCR was taken from a human donor in good health. The CDR3 coding sequence is TGTGCCAGCAGCTCTAGCGGGGCGGCAAAGGAGACCCAGTACTTC. Its protein is CASSSSGAAKETQYF.